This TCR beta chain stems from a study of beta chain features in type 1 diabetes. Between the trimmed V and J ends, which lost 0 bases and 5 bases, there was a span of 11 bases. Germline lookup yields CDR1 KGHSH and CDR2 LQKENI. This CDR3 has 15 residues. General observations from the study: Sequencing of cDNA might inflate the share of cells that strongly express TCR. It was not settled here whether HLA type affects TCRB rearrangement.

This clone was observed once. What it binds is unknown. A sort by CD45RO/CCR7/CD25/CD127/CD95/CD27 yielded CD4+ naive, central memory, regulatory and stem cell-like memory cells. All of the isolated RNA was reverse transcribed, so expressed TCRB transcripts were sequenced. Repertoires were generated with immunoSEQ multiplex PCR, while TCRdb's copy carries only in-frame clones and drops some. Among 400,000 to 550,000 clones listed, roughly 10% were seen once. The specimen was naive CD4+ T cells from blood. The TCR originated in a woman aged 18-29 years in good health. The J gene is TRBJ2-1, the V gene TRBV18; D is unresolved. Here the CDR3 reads CASSPPLGADNEQFF. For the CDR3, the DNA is TGTGCCAGCTCACCACCTCTGGGTGCGGACAATGAGCAGTTCTTC.